The entry that follows covers one T cell receptor (beta chain) sequence. Antigen unknown. TCRdb's table, derived via immunoSEQ multiplex PCR, lists solely in-frame clones and lacks some. The sample consists of 98,000 or so clones, approximately 90% of them appearing once. The V and J ends lost 8 bases and 0 bases respectively, with 10 bases between them. The CDR3 spans 14 residues. Per germline, CDR1 SNHLY and CDR2 FYNNEI. This sample was included in a study of a mutant IDH1 vaccine in newly diagnosed glioma. Documented time point: baseline, week 1 (first vaccination visit). Treatment given: pre-vaccination baseline after standard-of-care therapy. The study's findings and limits: Immune responses induced by vaccination arose in 93.3% of the patients.

This sequence joins TRBV2 and TRBJ2-2, with D perhaps TRBD2 (6 bases). The sequencing here drew on PBMCs, taken from a glioma patient treated with radiotherapy, temozolomide or both. This sequence was found in a woman between 50 and 59 years old with glioma. The CDR3 nucleotides read TGTGCCAGCGCCCCGGGAGCGAACACCGGGGAGCTGTTTTTT. Its translation: CASAPGANTGELFF.